What follows describes a single TCR beta chain. Its specificity is unknown. Each TRB cDNA library was prepared by 5' RACE (with UMI labels). TCRdb derives one entry per CDR3 protein from the 5' RACE reads, leaving out DNA. The specimen's table records under 6,000 distinct CDR3 sequences. The CDR3 sequence is 12 residues long. CDR1 GTSNPN and CDR2 SVGIG come from the germline V gene (reference sequence). This entry is derived from a study of CXCR3-negative and CXCR3-positive naive CD8 T cells. Study details: The dataset comprises 110 million to 150 million TRB reads in total, with about 1.5 +/- 0.3 million reads per library.

Study-wide points: Compared with CXCR3-negative naive cells, CXCR3-positive naive cells showed more hydrophobic TRB CDR3s.

CD45RO-CCR7+CD27+CD95- defined naive CD8+ T cells. The chain carries TRBV30 and TRBJ2-3. The TCR originated in a human donor in good health. Some clones in this sample may be carry-over from other donors' samples. The source material was naive CXCR3+ CD8+ T cells from blood. Documented subset: CD45RO-CCR7+CD27+CD95- naive CD8+ T cells expressing CXCR3 (TNR3+). CDR3 sequence: CAGQESTDTQYF.